The 30 T cell receptor beta chains below were found in one sample sequenced in a study of T cell responses to AZD1222 COVID-19 vaccine. Only in-frame clones appear in the TCRdb table, and some are missing; sequencing was by immunoSEQ multiplex PCR. This sample yields about 180,000 clones, of which approximately 91% are seen a single time; roughly 1.9% belongs to the top ten. The sample was peripheral blood, taken 28 days after the second AZD1222 dose. These receptors all come from an adult who received the AZD1222 COVID-19 vaccine.

This sequence joins TRBV3-1 (or the pseudogene TRBV3-2) and TRBJ2-5; 9 bases are a match to TRBD1. This CDR3 has 16 amino acids. Germline-derived CDR1 and CDR2 are LGHDT and YNNKEL (reference sequence). The ends lost 4 bases at V and 4 bases at J; junction bases unmatched: 10. CDR3 sequence reads: CASSPHWTGEGETQYF. The CDR3 DNA sequence: TGTGCCAGCAGCCCCCACTGGACAGGGGAGGGAGAGACCCAGTACTTC.

The chain uses TRBV6-2 or TRBV6-3 and TRBJ1-5, with TRBD1 matching over 8 bases. J was trimmed by 3 bases and V by 5 bases; bases with no gene match: 9. From germline, CDR1 is MNHEY and CDR2 SVGEGT. There are 16 residues in the CDR3. CDR3 region: CASSTSSGGHNQPQHF. CDR3 nucleotide sequence: TGTGCCAGCAGTACATCCTCAGGGGGCCACAATCAGCCCCAGCATTTT.

The chain links TRBV29-1 to TRBJ1-4, with D possibly TRBD1 on 5 matching bases. From germline, CDR1 is SQVTM and CDR2 ANQGSEA. Trimming stripped 7 bases from V and 4 bases from J, with 13 bases between. The CDR3 runs 13 residues. The CDR3, as DNA: TGCAGCGCAGCCGGGACCGGTAATGAAAAACTGTTTTTT. It specifies CSAAGTGNEKLFF.

This chain links TRBV19 with TRBJ1-4; 9 bases are a match to TRBD1. Germline CDR1 and CDR2: LNHDA and SQIVND (reference sequence). The length of the CDR3 is 13 residues. V lost 7 bases to trimming and J lost 7 bases; unmatched junction nucleotides: 4. The CDR3: CASTGTGREKLFF. The DNA for the CDR3 is TGTGCCAGTACGGGGACAGGGCGTGAAAAACTGTTTTTT.

The chain couples TRBV27 to TRBJ1-1, with D maybe TRBD1 (6 bases). The V and J ends lost 4 bases and 1 base respectively, with 10 bases between them. This CDR3 region has 14 residues. Looked up from germline, CDR1 is MNHEY and CDR2 is SMNVEV (reference sequence). CDR3 in DNA: TGTGCCAGCAGTTCCCTCAGGGGGAACACTGAAGCTTTCTTT. Translation gives CASSSLRGNTEAFF.

This clone was detected once. The chain employs TRBV10-1 and TRBJ2-7; D gene uncertain. V was trimmed by 4 bases and J by 1 base, leaving 11 bases between them. Germline V gives CDR1 WNHNN, CDR2 SYGVQD (reference sequence). This CDR3 spans 14 amino acids. The CDR3 bases are TGCGCCAGCAGTGGATCCGGGCCGTCCTACGAGCAGTACTTC. Residues: CASSGSGPSYEQYF.

J is TRBJ2-3 and V is TRBV4-1, with D maybe TRBD2 (6 bases). The CDR3 sequence is 14 residues long. V dropped 4 bases and J dropped 0 bases, with 8 bases sitting between them. From germline, CDR1 is MGHRA and CDR2 YSYEKL. As DNA, the CDR3 is TGCGCCAGCAGCCCCGGGACTAGCACAGATACGCAGTATTTT. Translating it yields CASSPGTSTDTQYF.

The chain recombines TRBV29-1 with TRBJ2-2; a possible D gene is TRBD2 (5 bases). The CDR3 spans 14 residues. The germline CDR1 and CDR2 sequences are SQVTM and ANQGSEA. With 7 bases removed from V and 0 bases from J, the gap between germline ends came to 12 bases. In nucleotides, the CDR3 is TGCAGCGCCGAGCGGCCTTCGAACACCGGGGAGCTGTTTTTT. It yields the protein CSAERPSNTGELFF.

This clone was detected a few times. This sequence joins TRBV10-1 and TRBJ1-5; possible D gene TRBD1, 6 bases. Germline values: CDR1 WNHNN, CDR2 SYGVQD (reference sequence). Trimming took off 9 bases at V and 0 bases at J, with 30 bases between the two ends. This CDR3 has 20 amino acids. The CDR3 loop is CARKAGAGVYTPLSNQPQHF. CDR3 nucleotide sequence: TGCGCCAGGAAAGCAGGGGCGGGAGTATACACTCCCCTTAGCAATCAGCCCCAGCATTTT.

The gene calls are TRBV30 and TRBJ1-5; D unresolved. The length of the CDR3 is 13 residues. Germline V CDR1 and CDR2: GTSNPN, SVGIG (reference sequence). Deletions cut 4 bases from V and 3 bases from J, with 10 bases between. CDR3 amino acids: CAWKIAFNQPQHF. In DNA form, the CDR3 reads TGTGCCTGGAAGATTGCCTTCAATCAGCCCCAGCATTTT.

The gene calls are TRBV5-6 and TRBJ2-7; D may be TRBD1 (6 bases). V was clipped by 5 bases and J by 4 bases, with 13 bases between them. The CDR3 totals 13 residues. Germline V CDR1 and CDR2: SGHDT, YYEEEE. The CDR3 reads CASSPGHQYEQYF. CDR3 coding DNA: TGTGCCAGCAGTCCGGGACACCAATACGAGCAGTACTTC.

In the case of this clone: Germline is not matched at one junction end, which may reflect a read error. V is TRBV10-3 and J is TRBJ2-7, with a possible D match to TRBD1 (6 bases). Looked up from germline, CDR1 is ENHRY and CDR2 is SYGVKD. There are 11 residues in the CDR3. The CDR3 region has the DNA TGTGCCATCCGGACCACAGGGCCGCCAAACTTC. This gives the protein CAIRTTGPPNF.

The chain uses TRBV5-4 and TRBJ2-7, with 10 nucleotides matching TRBD1. Germline lookup yields CDR1 SGHNT and CDR2 YYREEE (reference sequence). The CDR3 extends over 15 amino acids. Trimming at V came to 4 bases and at J to 3 bases, leaving 7 bases not matched to a gene. The CDR3 sequence is CASSLPRTGGYEQYF. The CDR3 DNA reads as TGTGCCAGCAGCCTCCCTCGGACAGGGGGCTACGAGCAGTACTTC.

This sequence joins TRBV7-3 and TRBJ1-1; D is undetermined. Trimming pared 0 bases from V and 2 bases from J, leaving 7 bases between. The CDR3 loop spans 14 amino acids. Germline values: CDR1 SGHTA, CDR2 FQGTGA. The CDR3 nucleotides are TGTGCCAGCAGCTTAACCAGTCATAACACTGAAGCTTTCTTT. Translated, it gives CASSLTSHNTEAFF.

This clone occurred once. The chain uses TRBV2 and TRBJ2-5; D is perhaps TRBD2 (5 bases). Germline loops: CDR1 SNHLY, CDR2 FYNNEI. Trimming took off 1 base at V and 0 bases at J, with 12 bases between the two ends. This CDR3 spans 16 amino acids. CDR3 nucleotides: TGTGCCAGCAGTGAAGTACGGTGGGAGAACCAAGAGACCCAGTACTTC. Its protein product is CASSEVRWENQETQYF.

Comment on this clone: The same CDR3 is also encoded by other DNA sequences in this sample. The rearrangement joins TRBV28 to TRBJ1-2; D is ambiguous. Trimming stripped 3 bases from V and 2 bases from J, with 10 bases between. From germline, CDR1 is MDHEN and CDR2 SYDVKM. The CDR3 contains 14 residues. This CDR3 is CASSLEGANYGYTF. CDR3 sequence (DNA): TGTGCCAGCAGTTTGGAGGGTGCGAACTATGGCTACACCTTC.

The gene calls are TRBV7-9 and TRBJ1-2; D is unclear. CDR3 length: 12 residues. Germline V CDR1 and CDR2: SEHNR, FQNEAQ (reference sequence). V lost 3 bases and J lost 4, with 6 bases in between. CDR3 protein: CASSLAIYGYTF. The CDR3 region has the DNA TGTGCCAGCAGCTTGGCCATCTATGGCTACACCTTC.

The chain is built from TRBV4-1 and TRBJ2-1, with D perhaps assigned TRBD1 or TRBD2 (5 bases each). The length of the CDR3 is 16 residues. Trimming cost V 2 bases and J 6 bases, with 17 bases left between them. Germline values: CDR1 MGHRA, CDR2 YSYEKL. In DNA form, the CDR3 reads TGCGCCAGCAGCCAACCCTTAGCAACTAGGGGCAATGAGCAGTTCTTC. The encoded protein is CASSQPLATRGNEQFF.

This clone was recorded only once. The chain has TRBV11-2 and TRBJ1-1; D remains unclear. CDR3 length equals 14 residues. The V end lost 0 bases, the J end lost 0 bases, and 5 bases lay between the germline ends. Looked up from germline, CDR1 is SGHAT and CDR2 is FQNNGV. CDR3 amino acids: CASSLEAVNTEAFF. CDR3 nucleotide sequence: TGTGCCAGCAGCTTAGAGGCAGTGAACACTGAAGCTTTCTTT.

CDR3 protein: CASSSSGGRANEKLFF. CDR3 nucleotide sequence: TGCGCCAGCAGCTCTTCAGGGGGGCGTGCTAATGAAAAACTGTTTTTT. The chain carries TRBV5-1 and TRBJ1-4; TRBD1 matches 7 bases. Losses at the gene ends were 3 bases for V and 3 bases for J; bases not matched to a gene: 8. The CDR3 runs 16 residues. Germline V gives CDR1 SGHRS, CDR2 YFSETQ.

Comment on this clone: The same CDR3 can be traced to other DNA sequences in this sample. The chain recombines TRBV18 with TRBJ1-6, with D maybe TRBD1 (6 bases). Between the trimmed V and J ends, which lost 2 bases and 8 bases, there was a span of 13 bases. The CDR3 covers 15 residues. Per the germline V gene, CDR1 is KGHSH and CDR2 is LQKENI. For the CDR3, the DNA is TGTGCCAGCTCACCAACCTCCAGGGGCGATTCACCCCTCCACTTT. The encoded protein is CASSPTSRGDSPLHF.

This chain links TRBV24-1 with TRBJ1-2; 8 positions match TRBD1. CDR1 KGHDR and CDR2 SFDVKD come from the germline V gene. V lost 4 bases and J lost 6; bases outside the gene matches: 12. This CDR3 has 16 amino acids. CDR3 in amino acids: CATSERTGTNFHGYTF. The DNA of the CDR3 is TGTGCCACCAGTGAACGGACAGGGACCAATTTCCATGGCTACACCTTC.

The chain recombines TRBV2 with TRBJ2-3; D is perhaps TRBD1 (5 bases). V was pared by 5 bases and J by 2 bases, with 8 bases between. The CDR3 has 13 residues. The V gene's germline CDR1 is SNHLY and CDR2 FYNNEI. CDR3 region: CASSLTVTDTQYF. The CDR3 coding sequence is TGTGCCAGCAGTCTGACAGTCACAGATACGCAGTATTTT.

This clone showed up just a few times. V and J are TRBV5-1 and TRBJ1-1; 7 positions match TRBD1. Germline assignment: CDR1 SGHRS and CDR2 YFSETQ. This CDR3 contains 19 residues. V lost 2 bases to trimming and J lost 0 bases; unmatched junction nucleotides: 16. The CDR3 DNA reads TGCGCCAGCAGCTTCATACGACAGGGCACCAGCCCGCTGAACACTGAAGCTTTCTTT. Its protein product is CASSFIRQGTSPLNTEAFF.

The chain employs TRBV28 and TRBJ2-3; tentative D call: TRBD2 (6 bases). Germline CDR1 is MDHEN and CDR2 is SYDVKM. This CDR3 is built from 17 residues. Trimming cost V 5 bases and J 4 bases, with 22 bases left between them. CDR3 DNA: TGTGCCAGCAGTCCTCTCGGGGGAGCGGGTCGGGCAGATACGCAGTATTTT. Protein: CASSPLGGAGRADTQYF. Based on the CDR3 plus reference TRBV28 and TRBJ2-3, the full variable domain is DVKVTQSSRYLVKRTGEKVFLECVQDMDHENMFWYRQDPGLGLRLIYFSYDVKMKEKGDIPEGYSVSREKKERFSLILESASTNQTSMYLCASSPLGGAGRADTQYFGPGTRLTVL.

The genes are TRBV5-1 and TRBJ2-7, with TRBD2 matching 16 bases. The CDR3 is made up of 17 amino acids. Germline CDR1 reads SGHRS; CDR2 reads YFSETQ. V shed 4 bases and J 0 bases; nucleotides not matched to a gene: 4. CDR3 bases: TGCGCCAGCAGCCACGGGACTAGCGGGAGGGTCTCCTACGAGCAGTACTTC. Protein sequence: CASSHGTSGRVSYEQYF.

J is TRBJ1-1 and V is TRBV30; tentative D call: TRBD1 (5 bases). V lost 4 bases and J 5 bases, leaving 14 bases between the germline ends. The CDR3 is 13 amino acids. Germline V CDR1 and CDR2: GTSNPN, SVGIG (reference sequence). CDR3: CAWTPKGHTEAFF. CDR3 sequence (DNA): TGTGCCTGGACTCCCAAGGGGCATACTGAAGCTTTCTTT. Complete variable domain (other parts from reference TRBV30 and TRBJ1-1): SQTIHQWPATLVQPVGSPLSLECTVEGTSNPNLYWYRQAAGRGLQLLFYSVGIGQISSEVPQNLSASRPQDRQFILSSKKLLLSDSGFYLCAWTPKGHTEAFFGQGTRLTVV.

This chain uses TRBV4-1 with TRBJ2-5; TRBD2 agrees at 8 bases. Germline V gene data show CDR1 as MGHRA and CDR2 as YSYEKL. The V gene end was trimmed by 0 bases and the J gene end by 5 bases; junction bases not matched to a gene: 11. CDR3 length: 17 amino acids. The CDR3 is CASSQDGRGDVWETQYF. The CDR3 bases are TGCGCCAGCAGCCAAGATGGGCGGGGGGATGTTTGGGAGACCCAGTACTTC.

The chain has TRBV27 and TRBJ2-5; D may be TRBD1 (6 bases). The germline V and J ends were trimmed by 2 bases and 0 bases, with 13 bases remaining between them. This CDR3 has 16 amino acids. Germline V gives CDR1 MNHEY, CDR2 SMNVEV (reference sequence). CDR3 protein: CASSLIRGPYQETQYF. Here the CDR3 DNA reads TGTGCCAGCAGTTTAATCAGGGGCCCGTACCAAGAGACCCAGTACTTC.

This sequence joins TRBV7-3 and TRBJ2-1; D ambiguous. Trimming cost V 5 bases and J 2 bases, with 13 bases left between them. This CDR3 is 15 amino acids long. Germline lookup yields CDR1 SGHTA and CDR2 FQGTGA. CDR3 amino acids: CASSLPSSTYNEQFF. The DNA of the CDR3 is TGTGCCAGCAGCCTGCCTTCTTCGACCTACAATGAGCAGTTCTTC.